This T cell receptor beta chain was documented in a study of cytomegalovirus exposure and HLA in healthy donors. The CDR3 is 17 residues long. Germline lookup yields CDR1 LNHDA and CDR2 SQIVND (reference sequence). The V gene lost 1 base and the J gene lost 5 bases, with 20 bases spanning the gap. This PCR relied on a set of 60 Vbeta primers and 13 Jbeta primers. Assay: immunoSEQ multiplex PCR; the TCRdb copy retains only in-frame clones and omits some. This sample has 160,000 or so clones, with around 79% found just once. The J gene is TRBJ1-2, the V gene TRBV19; the D gene is possibly TRBD1 (6 bases). This clonotype was sampled from a woman aged 45 to 65 in good health and CMV-seronegative. The sequencing input was PBMCs. Here the CDR3 reads CASSIVYPRGKFYGYTF. CDR3 coding DNA: TGTGCCAGTAGTATAGTCTATCCAAGGGGGAAGTTTTATGGCTACACCTTC.